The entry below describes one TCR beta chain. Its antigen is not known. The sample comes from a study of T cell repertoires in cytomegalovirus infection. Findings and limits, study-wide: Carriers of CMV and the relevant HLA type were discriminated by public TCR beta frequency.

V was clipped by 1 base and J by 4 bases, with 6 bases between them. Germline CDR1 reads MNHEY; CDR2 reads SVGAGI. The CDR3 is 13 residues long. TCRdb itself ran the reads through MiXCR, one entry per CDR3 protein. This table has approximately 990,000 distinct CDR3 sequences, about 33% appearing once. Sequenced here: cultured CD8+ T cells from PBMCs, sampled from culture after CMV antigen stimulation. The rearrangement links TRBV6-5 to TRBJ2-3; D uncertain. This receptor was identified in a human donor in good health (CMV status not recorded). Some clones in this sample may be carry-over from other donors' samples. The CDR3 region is CASSYYPADTQYF. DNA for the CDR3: TGTGCCAGCAGTTACTACCCCGCAGATACGCAGTATTTT.